The clone carrying this T cell receptor beta chain was recorded only once. What it binds is unknown. An amount of RNA that ranged from roughly 0.45 to 1 ug was reverse transcribed with random hexamers. Each CDR3 protein gets one entry after TCRdb re-called the immunoSEQ multiplex PCR reads with MiXCR. This table has about 180,000 distinct CDR3 sequences, roughly 94% appearing once. J lost 7 bases, V lost 4 bases, and 7 bases had no gene match. Per germline, CDR1 MGHRA and CDR2 YSYEKL. The CDR3 loop spans 14 amino acids. The entry originates in a study of CD8 T cells in Susac syndrome. Background on the study: Clinical remission applied to fewer than ten sequenced Susac syndrome patients, and six had active disease.

General study findings and limits: The study conceded that its TCR sequencing and HLA analysis involved relatively few individuals.

Sequencing of TCR beta was undertaken in CD8+ and CD4+ T cells derived from blood. The sequenced sample was CD4+ T cells from PBMCs. The clonotype comes from a human donor with Susac syndrome. This rearrangement joins TRBV4-1 to TRBJ1-2; 9 bases align to TRBD1. CDR3 in amino acids: CASSPPGTGLGYTF. DNA of the CDR3: TGCGCCAGCAGCCCACCCGGGACAGGGCTTGGCTACACCTTC.